These 30 T cell receptor beta chains originate from one sample sequenced in a study of T cells in Graves' hyperthyroidism and ophthalmopathy. It was RNA transcripts that yielded the amplified TCR beta CDR3 regions. Using the HTBI primer set, a first-round RT-PCR was run on the TCR CDR3. TCRdb reprocessed the multiplex PCR reads with MiXCR, giving one entry per CDR3 protein. This table has a few hundred thousand distinct CDR3 sequences, roughly an eighth appearing once. Sequencing was performed on blood. Receptors were obtained from a woman aged 40 to 50 with Graves' ophthalmopathy.

Only a few counts were recorded for this clonotype. This chain connects TRBV10-3 to TRBJ2-4, with 7 bases matching TRBD1. The CDR3 spans 15 residues. V was pared by 2 bases and J by 3 bases, with 4 bases of the junction left unmatched. Germline V gene data show CDR1 as ENHRY and CDR2 as SYGVKD. CDR3 amino acids: CAISERQGDKNIQYF. The DNA of the CDR3 is TGTGCCATCAGTGAGAGGCAGGGGGACAAAAACATTCAGTACTTC.

This clonotype was found many times. The rearrangement uses TRBV5-5 and TRBJ2-3, with 11 bases that match TRBD2. The CDR3 length is 17 residues. After removal of 1 base from V and 4 bases from J, the junction contained 8 bases not matched to a gene. In germline, CDR1 is SGHKS, CDR2 YYEKEE (reference sequence). CDR3 sequence (DNA): TGTGCCAGCAGCTTGCCCGAGACTAGCGGGATGTCAGATACGCAGTATTTT. Amino acids: CASSLPETSGMSDTQYF.

This clonotype was seen a few times. The V gene is TRBV5-4, the J gene TRBJ2-2; 7 nucleotides line up with TRBD2. In germline, CDR1 is SGHNT, CDR2 YYREEE (reference sequence). This CDR3 is built from 15 residues. Losses at the gene ends were 4 bases for V and 4 bases for J; bases not matched to a gene: 7. Here the CDR3 DNA reads TGTGCCAGCAGCGGGAGGGGAGGGAGCACCGGGGAGCTGTTTTTT. This gives the protein CASSGRGGSTGELFF. Variable domain in full (rest from reference TRBV5-4 and TRBJ2-2): ETGVTQSPTHLIKTRGQQVTLRCSSQSGHNTVSWYQQALGQGPQFIFQYYREEENGRGNFPPRFSGLQFPNYSSELNVNALELDDSALYLCASSGRGGSTGELFFGEGSRLTVL.

This clonotype occurred many times. The V call is TRBV2, the J call TRBJ1-2; TRBD1 matches 7 bases. CDR1 and CDR2 (germline): SNHLY, FYNNEI. The trim removed 3 bases at V and 5 bases at J, leaving 9 bases unmatched. The CDR3 covers 15 residues. The CDR3 reads CASSEEGQTYYGYTF. The DNA for the CDR3 is TGTGCCAGCAGTGAGGAGGGACAGACCTATTATGGCTACACCTTC.

This clonotype was observed at least ten times. V usage is TRBV20-1 and J usage is TRBJ2-3, with 8 bases identical to TRBD2. Germline lookup yields CDR1 DFQATT and CDR2 SNEGSKA (reference sequence). Germline trimming cut 6 bases from V and 5 bases from J; bases unmatched to any gene: 4. This CDR3 region has 12 residues. CDR3 DNA: TGCAGTGCGTGGCTAGCGGGAGATACGCAGTATTTT. It is translated as CSAWLAGDTQYF.

J is TRBJ2-1 and V is TRBV6-1, with TRBD2 matching 7 bases. This CDR3 spans 15 amino acids. CDR1 and CDR2 (germline): MNHNS, SASEGT. V shed 7 bases, J shed 2 bases, and the junction held 8 bases outside the gene matches. The CDR3 DNA is TGTGCCAGCACGGTTTCGGGGGGAACCTACAATGAGCAGTTCTTC. This codes for CASTVSGGTYNEQFF.

At least ten counts were recorded for this clonotype. The chain combines TRBV18 with TRBJ2-2, with D unresolved. This CDR3 is built from 13 residues. From germline, CDR1 is KGHSH and CDR2 LQKENI. Trimming took off 2 bases at V and 7 bases at J, with 8 bases between the two ends. The CDR3 reads CASSPSQNGELFF. Written as DNA, the CDR3 is TGTGCCAGCTCACCAAGCCAGAACGGGGAGCTGTTTTTT.

The rearrangement links TRBV3-1 to TRBJ2-5; D uncertain. V dropped 0 bases and J dropped 4 bases, with 18 bases sitting between them. The CDR3 runs 17 residues. The V gene's germline CDR1 is LGHDT and CDR2 YNNKEL (reference sequence). The CDR3 bases are TGTGCCAGCAGCCAAGAGTCACAGACGGTCAGGACAGAGACCCAGTACTTC. Residues: CASSQESQTVRTETQYF.

This clonotype was picked up a small number of times. The V gene is TRBV9, the J gene TRBJ1-6; tentative D call: TRBD1 (5 bases). Germline loops: CDR1 SGDLS, CDR2 YYNGEE. With 3 bases removed from V and 2 bases from J, the gap between germline ends came to 12 bases. The CDR3 extends over 16 amino acids. CDR3 residues: CASSDHRGPYNSPLHF. CDR3 sequence (DNA): TGTGCCAGCAGCGACCACCGGGGACCCTATAATTCACCCCTCCACTTT.

The rearrangement joins TRBV20-1 to TRBJ1-2; D may be TRBD1 (6 bases). The CDR3 runs to 13 residues. The V and J ends lost 5 bases and 5 bases respectively, with 15 bases between them. Germline CDR1 is DFQATT and CDR2 is SNEGSKA (reference sequence). The CDR3 DNA reads as TGCAGTGCTGTTAGAACAGGGAAGTATGGCTACACCTTC. It translates to CSAVRTGKYGYTF.

This clonotype came up many times. The chain combines TRBV20-1 with TRBJ2-7, with D perhaps matching TRBD2 (5 bases). Germline CDR1 DFQATT, CDR2 SNEGSKA (reference sequence). Deletions cut 5 bases from V and 5 bases from J, with 19 bases between. CDR3 length equals 14 residues. The CDR3 DNA is TGCAGTGCTGAAAGGTGGGGAACGGGAAACGAGCAGTACTTC. It yields the protein CSAERWGTGNEQYF.

V usage is TRBV5-1 and J usage is TRBJ2-1; 7 bases align to TRBD2. CDR1 and CDR2 (germline): SGHRS, YFSETQ. V lost 4 bases, J lost 2 bases, and 6 bases stayed unmatched. The CDR3 is 15 residues long. For the CDR3, the DNA is TGCGCCAGCAGCCCGACTAGCATCACCTACAATGAGCAGTTCTTC. Protein product: CASSPTSITYNEQFF.

This clonotype was picked up many times. This rearrangement joins TRBV7-8 to TRBJ2-7, with 11 bases identical to TRBD2. The CDR3 length is 15 residues. V shed 5 bases, J shed 4 bases, and the junction held 7 bases outside the gene matches. Germline CDR1 reads SGHVS; CDR2 reads FQNEAQ. The CDR3 sequence: CASSPLAGDGYEQYF. CDR3 coding DNA: TGTGCCAGCAGCCCACTAGCGGGAGATGGGTACGAGCAGTACTTC.

This clonotype was counted ten times or more. V and J are TRBV24-1 and TRBJ2-5, with TRBD2 identical over 9 bases. The CDR3 totals 14 residues. The V segment lost 5 bases and the J segment 7 bases; nucleotides outside the gene matches: 7. The germline V gene encodes CDR1 KGHDR and CDR2 SFDVKD. The CDR3 nucleotides are TGTGCCACCAGTGCGGGCGGGAGGGCCTCGACCCAGTACTTC. Its translation: CATSAGGRASTQYF.

This clonotype was counted many times. The chain has TRBV27 and TRBJ2-7; maybe TRBD1 (7 bases). The CDR3 runs 14 residues. V lost 5 bases to trimming and J lost 2 bases, with 13 bases between them. Germline assignment: CDR1 MNHEY and CDR2 SMNVEV (reference sequence). CDR3 in DNA: TGTGCCAGCAGTGGGGGGCAGGGGGCCTACGAGCAGTACTTC. As protein: CASSGGQGAYEQYF.

This clonotype appeared a few times. The V gene is TRBV7-6, the J gene TRBJ1-3; D remains ambiguous. Trimming left V 4 bases short and J 4 bases short, with 17 bases between. CDR1 SGHVS and CDR2 FNYEAQ come from the germline V gene. CDR3 size: 16 residues. CDR3 region: CASSSSSPTWGNTIYF. The CDR3 DNA is TGTGCCAGCAGCTCCTCCTCCCCCACGTGGGGAAACACCATATATTTT. Based on the CDR3 plus reference TRBV7-6 and TRBJ1-3, the full variable domain is GAGVSQSPRYKVTKRGQDVALRCDPISGHVSLYWYRQALGQGPEFLTYFNYEAQQDKSGLPNDRFSAERPEGSISTLTIQRTEQRDSAMYRCASSSSSPTWGNTIYFGEGSWLTVV.

In this sample, this clonotype turned up many times. The V call is TRBV2, the J call TRBJ2-7, with D maybe TRBD2 (5 bases). V lost 8 bases and J lost 4, with 6 bases in between. Germline loops: CDR1 SNHLY, CDR2 FYNNEI. The CDR3 totals 10 residues. CDR3 DNA: TGTGCCAGCCGGGGTTACGAGCAGTACTTC. Protein product: CASRGYEQYF.

This clonotype was found many times. The rearrangement uses TRBV6-1 and TRBJ2-5, with 9 positions matching TRBD2. V shed 5 bases and J 1 base; nucleotides not matched to a gene: 8. CDR3 length: 16 amino acids. Germline loops: CDR1 MNHNS, CDR2 SASEGT. Here the CDR3 reads CASSPRGSGGQETQYF. The CDR3 DNA follows: TGTGCCAGCAGTCCCCGGGGTAGCGGGGGCCAAGAGACCCAGTACTTC.

This clonotype was seen ten or more times. V gene TRBV28 combines with J gene TRBJ2-3; D unresolved. The CDR3 has 15 amino acids. The V gene lost 4 bases and the J gene lost 5 bases, with 16 bases spanning the gap. Germline V gives CDR1 MDHEN, CDR2 SYDVKM. The CDR3 here is CASSSTPIPRDTQYF. The CDR3 nucleotides are TGTGCCAGCAGTTCGACCCCTATACCAAGAGATACGCAGTATTTT.

This clonotype came up a few times. The V gene is TRBV29-1, the J gene TRBJ1-5; 10 nucleotides line up with TRBD1. Germline V gene sequence: CDR1 SQVTM, CDR2 ANQGSEA. This CDR3 has 14 residues. The V gene end was trimmed by 6 bases and the J gene end by 6 bases; junction bases not matched to a gene: 8. The DNA for the CDR3 is TGCAGCGTGAGGGGACAGGGGATGGGTCAGCCCCAGCATTTT. This gives the protein CSVRGQGMGQPQHF.

This clonotype was counted ten times or more. This chain links TRBV5-1 with TRBJ1-2; D is unresolved. In germline, CDR1 is SGHRS, CDR2 YFSETQ. Trimming pared 0 bases from V and 7 bases from J, leaving 16 bases between. The length of the CDR3 is 15 residues. The CDR3 sequence is CASSLEPGVGSGYTF. Here the CDR3 DNA reads TGCGCCAGCAGCTTGGAACCCGGGGTCGGAAGTGGCTACACCTTC.

The V gene is TRBV18, the J gene TRBJ2-1, with TRBD1 matching over 7 bases. This CDR3 comprises 15 residues. Germline CDR1 KGHSH, CDR2 LQKENI. The J segment lost 10 bases and the V segment lost 6 bases, leaving 15 bases of the junction unmatched. The CDR3, as DNA: TGTGCCAGCTCTCAGACGACAGGGTTAGTGTCCGAGCAGTTCTTC. Translated, it gives CASSQTTGLVSEQFF.

This clonotype has just a few counts. V usage is TRBV4-1 and J usage is TRBJ1-2, with 7 bases matching TRBD1. Looked up from germline, CDR1 is MGHRA and CDR2 is YSYEKL. The CDR3 totals 16 residues. V shed 2 bases, J shed 6 bases, and the junction held 12 bases outside the gene matches. CDR3 amino acids: CASSQPTGADRNGYTF. The CDR3, as DNA: TGCGCCAGCAGCCAACCCACAGGGGCCGATAGGAATGGCTACACCTTC.

This clonotype occurred a few times. The genes are TRBV19 and TRBJ2-1, with TRBD2 identical over 14 bases. This CDR3 region has 16 residues. The V and J ends lost 4 bases and 6 bases, in that order; junction bases with no gene match: 5. Germline CDR1 reads LNHDA; CDR2 reads SQIVND (reference sequence). The DNA for the CDR3 is TGTGCCAGTAGTACCCGACTAGCGGGAGGGTTCAATGAGCAGTTCTTC. Amino acid sequence: CASSTRLAGGFNEQFF.

This clonotype was counted between two and nine times. The chain couples TRBV9 to TRBJ2-1; TRBD1 agrees at 9 bases. The germline gives CDR1 SGDLS, CDR2 YYNGEE. This CDR3 comprises 15 residues. With 6 bases clipped from V and 6 bases from J, the junction kept 10 bases outside the gene matches. DNA of the CDR3: TGTGCCAGCAACGAGGAACAGGGGGCTCCCAATGAGCAGTTCTTC. It yields the protein CASNEEQGAPNEQFF.

This clonotype was seen at least ten times. This chain links TRBV6-2 or TRBV6-3 with TRBJ1-5; TRBD1 matches at 7 bases. The CDR3 consists of 15 residues. Germline-derived CDR1 and CDR2 are MNHEY and SVGEGT. With 6 bases clipped from V and 3 bases from J, the junction kept 8 bases outside the gene matches. CDR3: CASSTNRGDNQPQHF. The CDR3 nucleotides are TGTGCCAGCAGCACTAACAGGGGAGACAATCAGCCCCAGCATTTT.

This clonotype was seen only a few times. The chain employs TRBV5-1 and TRBJ2-5; 10 nucleotides agree with TRBD1. The CDR3 covers 18 residues. Germline values: CDR1 SGHRS, CDR2 YFSETQ. V shed 4 bases and J 2 bases; nucleotides not matched to a gene: 14. DNA for the CDR3: TGCGCCAGCAGCACCCGGGACAGGGGACGGTGGGGACAAGAGACCCAGTACTTC. As protein: CASSTRDRGRWGQETQYF.

This clonotype was found many times. V usage is TRBV28 and J usage is TRBJ1-5, with 8 nucleotides matching TRBD1. J was trimmed by 1 base and V by 5 bases; bases with no gene match: 13. The CDR3 has 18 amino acids. In germline, CDR1 is MDHEN, CDR2 SYDVKM. CDR3 coding DNA: TGTGCCAGCAGTCCCCATAGCGGACAGGGTTTCAGCAATCAGCCCCAGCATTTT. Translation gives CASSPHSGQGFSNQPQHF.

This clonotype has ten or more counts. The chain combines TRBV11-2 with TRBJ2-5, with D uncertain. This CDR3 has 16 amino acids. Trimming shortened V by 1 base and J by 2 bases, and 14 bases separated the two germline ends. Germline V gene lookup returns CDR1 SGHAT and CDR2 FQNNGV. CDR3 sequence (DNA): TGTGCCAGCAGCTTAGTCGACGGGCGTAGGCAAGAGACCCAGTACTTC. It is translated as CASSLVDGRRQETQYF.

There are many counts of this clonotype. V usage is TRBV20-1 and J usage is TRBJ2-7; D gene uncertain. The CDR3 has 14 amino acids. V gave up 3 bases and J gave up 0 bases, with 12 bases separating them. Germline values: CDR1 DFQATT, CDR2 SNEGSKA (reference sequence). In DNA, the CDR3 is TGCAGTGCTAGTCTTGCCGGAGTCTCCTACGAGCAGTACTTC. This translates into CSASLAGVSYEQYF.